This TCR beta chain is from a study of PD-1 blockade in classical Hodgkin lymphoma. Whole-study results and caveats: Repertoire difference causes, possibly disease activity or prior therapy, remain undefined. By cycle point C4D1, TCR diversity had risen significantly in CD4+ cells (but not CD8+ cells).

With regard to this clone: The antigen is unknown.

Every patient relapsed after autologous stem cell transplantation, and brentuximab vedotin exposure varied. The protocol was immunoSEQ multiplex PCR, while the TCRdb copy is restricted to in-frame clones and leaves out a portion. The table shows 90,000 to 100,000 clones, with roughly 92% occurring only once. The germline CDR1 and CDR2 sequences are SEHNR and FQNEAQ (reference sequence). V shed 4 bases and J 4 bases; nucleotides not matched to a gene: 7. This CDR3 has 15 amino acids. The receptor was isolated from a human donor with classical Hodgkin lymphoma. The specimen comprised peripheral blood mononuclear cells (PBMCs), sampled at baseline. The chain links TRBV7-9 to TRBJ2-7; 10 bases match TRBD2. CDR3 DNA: TGTGCCAGCAGCTCCATCGGGACTAGCGTTTACGAGCAGTACTTC. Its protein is CASSSIGTSVYEQYF.